These 28 T cell receptor beta chains were all obtained from the same sample, sequenced in a study of spatial heterogeneity in lung cancer. TCRdb re-called the 5' RACE reads with MiXCR, one entry per CDR3 protein. The repertoire holds approximately 2,500 distinct CDR3 sequences, with about 5.6% as singletons. The time point denotes: sample taken at primary tumor resection. These receptors' antigens are unknown. Findings and limits, study-wide: Counts of expanded intratumoral alpha and beta TCRs tracked tumor mutation counts.

The sample consisted of lung tumor tissue, taken at surgery. The receptors were sampled from a male donor with early-stage non-small cell lung cancer.

Judged by abundance, this clonotype is medium-sized. The CDR3 DNA follows: TGTGCCAGCAGCTACCGAAGACAGAACACCGGGGAGCTGTTTTTT. Translation gives CASSYRRQNTGELFF. V usage is TRBV7-2 and J usage is TRBJ2-2; D uncertain. Deletions cut 4 bases from V and 1 base from J, with 10 bases between. The CDR3 is 15 amino acids. Per the germline V gene, CDR1 is SGHTA and CDR2 is FQGNSA. The whole variable domain, filled in from reference TRBV7-2 and TRBJ2-2, reads GAGVSQSPSNKVTEKGKDVELRCDPISGHTALYWYRQSLGQGLEFLIYFQGNSAPDKSGLPSDRFSAERTGGSVSTLTIQRTQQEDSAVYLCASSYRRQNTGELFFGEGSRLTVL.

This clonotype is medium-sized within its sample. This chain uses TRBV28 with TRBJ1-3; no reliable D call. In germline, CDR1 is MDHEN, CDR2 SYDVKM. The V and J ends lost 3 bases and 0 bases respectively, with 12 bases between them. There are 16 residues in the CDR3. The CDR3 region is CASSFRRRDSGNTIYF. CDR3 sequence (DNA): TGTGCCAGCAGTTTCCGCAGGCGGGACTCTGGAAACACCATATATTTT.

This clonotype counts as medium-sized. The chain employs TRBV28 and TRBJ1-1, with D possibly matching TRBD1 (5 bases). The CDR3 is 14 residues long. Germline values: CDR1 MDHEN, CDR2 SYDVKM. Trimming took off 5 bases at V and 5 bases at J, with 15 bases between the two ends. The DNA for the CDR3 is TGTGCCAGCAGTCCTCGCGGGGCGCGAACTGAAGCTTTCTTT. Protein product: CASSPRGARTEAFF.

This clonotype is medium-sized in the sample. The genes are TRBV20-1 and TRBJ2-5; 12 bases line up with TRBD2. The CDR3 has 14 residues. Per germline, CDR1 DFQATT and CDR2 SNEGSKA (reference sequence). V was pared by 2 bases and J by 5 bases, with 3 bases of the junction left unmatched. CDR3 loop: CSARLAGGRETQYF. The CDR3 nucleotides read TGCAGTGCTAGACTAGCGGGAGGGCGGGAGACCCAGTACTTC.

By share, this clonotype ranks as medium-sized (0.01 to 0.1%). The chain couples TRBV21-1 to TRBJ1-1. TRBV21-1 is shown as a pseudogene. There are 11 residues in the CDR3. The CDR3 DNA sequence: TGTGCCCAGAAGTACGTGACGAAAGCTTTCTTT. Translated, it gives CAQKYVTKAFF.

This clonotype is classed as medium-sized. The chain links TRBV29-1 to TRBJ1-1; no firm D call. Trimming removed 8 bases from V and 8 bases from J, with 6 bases in between. The CDR3 contains 8 residues. CDR1 SQVTM and CDR2 ANQGSEA come from the germline V gene. The CDR3 sequence is CSTEEAFF. CDR3 nucleotide sequence: TGCAGCACGGAAGAAGCTTTCTTT.

This clonotype is deemed large. The CDR3 DNA reads TGCGCCAGCAGCCAAGATGGCTCTGGGGGGGGCAACTACGAGCAGTACTTC. It encodes CASSQDGSGGGNYEQYF. The rearrangement uses TRBV4-3 and TRBJ2-7, with D maybe TRBD2 (7 bases). The CDR3 totals 17 residues. The ends were cut back, 0 bases at V and 3 bases at J, with 18 bases in the middle. The V gene's germline CDR1 is LGHNA and CDR2 YSLEER.

The chain couples TRBV11-1 to TRBJ1-4; maybe TRBD1 (5 bases). The germline V and J ends were trimmed by 0 bases and 3 bases, with 8 bases remaining between them. This CDR3 contains 15 residues. Germline loops: CDR1 SGHAT, CDR2 FQDESV (reference sequence). DNA of the CDR3: TGTGCCAGCAGCTTAGCCGGGGGGTCTAATGAAAAACTGTTTTTT. As protein: CASSLAGGSNEKLFF.

By share of the sample, this clonotype is medium-sized (0.01 to 0.1%). This sequence joins TRBV9 and TRBJ2-5; D not resolved. This CDR3 has 13 residues. V was trimmed by 7 bases and J by 4 bases, leaving 14 bases between them. Germline V gene data show CDR1 as SGDLS and CDR2 as YYNGEE. CDR3 sequence reads: CASGKSTLETQYF. The CDR3 DNA is TGTGCCAGCGGAAAGAGTACTTTAGAGACCCAGTACTTC.

This clonotype occurred many times. The chain links TRBV20-1 to TRBJ2-5; no reliable D call. Trimming took off 3 bases at V and 5 bases at J, with 7 bases between the two ends. CDR3 length: 11 residues. The germline V gene has CDR1 DFQATT and CDR2 SNEGSKA (reference sequence). For the CDR3, the DNA is TGCAGTGCTAGCGAAGACGAGACCCAGTACTTC. Translation: CSASEDETQYF.

By share of the sample, this clonotype is large. This chain joins TRBV12-3 or TRBV12-4 and TRBJ1-2, with no clear D. V dropped 4 bases and J dropped 4 bases, with 10 bases sitting between them. This CDR3 spans 13 amino acids. The CDR3 nucleotides read TGTGCCAGCAGTTCCGACCAGGCCTATGGCTACACCTTC. Translated: CASSSDQAYGYTF.

This clonotype was counted ten times or more. V and J are TRBV7-3 and TRBJ2-3; possibly TRBD2 for D (7 bases). The ends were cut back, 2 bases at V and 2 bases at J, with 17 bases in the middle. CDR1 SGHTA and CDR2 FQGTGA come from the germline V gene. There are 17 residues in the CDR3. The CDR3 sequence is CASSLGFGGAATDTQYF. CDR3 coding DNA: TGTGCCAGCAGCTTAGGTTTTGGGGGGGCCGCCACAGATACGCAGTATTTT.

This clonotype is large (0.1 to 1%) in the sample. The chain couples TRBV7-2 to TRBJ2-5, with unresolved D. Trimming removed 1 base from V and 5 bases from J, with 8 bases in between. The CDR3 has 13 residues. From germline, CDR1 is SGHTA and CDR2 FQGNSA. CDR3 nucleotide sequence: TGTGCCAGCAGCTTAGGGCGGCGGGAGACCCAGTACTTC. Residues: CASSLGRRETQYF. The whole variable domain, filled in from reference TRBV7-2 and TRBJ2-5, reads GAGVSQSPSNKVTEKGKDVELRCDPISGHTALYWYRQSLGQGLEFLIYFQGNSAPDKSGLPSDRFSAERTGGSVSTLTIQRTQQEDSAVYLCASSLGRRETQYFGPGTRLLVL.

Relative to its sample, this clonotype is medium-sized. This chain connects TRBV29-1 to TRBJ2-2, with 10 bases fitting TRBD1. Germline values: CDR1 SQVTM, CDR2 ANQGSEA. The CDR3 length is 14 residues. Trimming at V came to 7 bases and at J to 5 bases, leaving 7 bases not matched to a gene. CDR3 loop: CSAQDRGRTGELFF. The CDR3 DNA sequence: TGCAGCGCCCAAGACAGGGGGCGTACCGGGGAGCTGTTTTTT.

At least ten counts were recorded for this clonotype. The chain recombines TRBV3-1 with TRBJ1-1; maybe TRBD1 (5 bases). The CDR3 consists of 15 residues. V was pared by 1 base and J by 10 bases, with 19 bases between. Per the germline V gene, CDR1 is LGHDT and CDR2 is YNNKEL (reference sequence). The CDR3 sequence is CASSQGGGASGLAFF. CDR3 nucleotides: TGTGCCAGCAGCCAAGGGGGCGGCGCATCGGGTTTAGCTTTCTTT.

In its sample, this clonotype ranks as medium-sized (0.01 to 0.1%). The chain employs TRBV30 and TRBJ2-1; tentatively, D is TRBD2 (6 bases). The CDR3 is 16 residues long. Per the germline V gene, CDR1 is GTSNPN and CDR2 is SVGIG (reference sequence). V lost 3 bases to trimming and J lost 0 bases, with 15 bases between them. The CDR3 protein is CAWRNLAPNSYNEQFF. Written as DNA, the CDR3 is TGTGCCTGGAGGAATCTAGCGCCGAACTCCTACAATGAGCAGTTCTTC.

This clonotype is deemed medium-sized. The chain couples TRBV29-1 to TRBJ1-5, with 7 bases aligning to TRBD1. Germline trimming cut 4 bases from V and 5 bases from J; bases unmatched to any gene: 5. The germline gives CDR1 SQVTM, CDR2 ANQGSEA. The CDR3 loop spans 13 amino acids. DNA for the CDR3: TGCAGCGTTGGGCAGGGGGGGGATCAGCCCCAGCATTTT. It yields the protein CSVGQGGDQPQHF.

In its sample, this clonotype ranks as medium-sized. This sequence joins TRBV7-2 and TRBJ2-5; 9 bases fit TRBD2. Germline V gives CDR1 SGHTA, CDR2 FQGNSA. Trimming cost V 3 bases and J 5 bases; bases outside gene matches: 10. The CDR3 is 16 residues long. CDR3 residues: CASSLGAAGGRETQYF. As DNA, the CDR3 is TGTGCCAGCAGCTTGGGGGCAGCGGGAGGCAGGGAGACCCAGTACTTC.

Relative to its sample, this clonotype is hyperexpanded. The CDR3 loop is CASSSPLASGSPEQYF. CDR3 in DNA: TGTGCCAGCAGCTCCCCGCTGGCTAGCGGGAGCCCCGAGCAGTACTTC. V and J are TRBV7-9 and TRBJ2-7, with 10 bases matching TRBD2. The CDR3 has 16 amino acids. Germline loops: CDR1 SEHNR, CDR2 FQNEAQ (reference sequence). V was pared by 4 bases and J by 6 bases, with 12 bases of the junction left unmatched.

By share, this clonotype ranks as large. V and J are TRBV7-9 and TRBJ2-7; TRBD2 aligns across 10 bases. This CDR3 has 15 amino acids. In germline, CDR1 is SEHNR, CDR2 FQNEAQ (reference sequence). After removal of 6 bases from V and 3 bases from J, the junction contained 8 bases not matched to a gene. The CDR3 nucleotides read TGTGCCAGCAGACTAACTAGCGGGAACGTCTACGAGCAGTACTTC. Its translation is CASRLTSGNVYEQYF.

This clonotype is medium-sized within its sample. The rearrangement links TRBV19 to TRBJ1-5; D gene unclear. Germline CDR1 reads LNHDA; CDR2 reads SQIVND (reference sequence). Trimming cost V 6 bases and J 9 bases, with 15 bases left between them. The CDR3 is 13 amino acids. The CDR3: CASREVAGGPQHF. In DNA form, the CDR3 reads TGTGCCAGTAGGGAGGTGGCGGGTGGGCCCCAGCATTTT.

This clonotype is deemed medium-sized. V and J are TRBV12-3 or TRBV12-4 and TRBJ2-6; 11 bases fit TRBD1. The CDR3 spans 20 residues. V shed 6 bases and J 0 bases; nucleotides not matched to a gene: 13. The CDR3 protein is CASSLRRPGTGGSGANVLTF. In DNA form, the CDR3 reads TGTGCCAGCAGCCTTAGGCGGCCCGGGACAGGGGGCTCTGGGGCCAACGTCCTGACTTTC.

This clonotype is medium-sized in the sample. The chain is built from TRBV12-3 or TRBV12-4 and TRBJ1-1; D is unclear. Trimming stripped 0 bases from V and 3 bases from J, with 8 bases between. The CDR3 runs to 14 residues. The CDR3 DNA reads as TGTGCCAGCAGTTTAGCAGGAGGGTACACTGAAGCTTTCTTT. This codes for CASSLAGGYTEAFF.

Relative to its sample, this clonotype is medium-sized. The V call is TRBV7-3, the J call TRBJ2-1; D is unclear. Germline V CDR1 and CDR2: SGHTA, FQGTGA. V was clipped by 2 bases and J by 12 bases, with 11 bases between them. The length of the CDR3 is 12 residues. The CDR3 here is CASSLFSYAQFF. In nucleotides, the CDR3 is TGTGCCAGCAGCTTATTCAGTTACGCGCAGTTCTTC. The variable domain in full, with the rest retrieved from reference TRBV7-3 and TRBJ2-1, is GAGVSQTPSNKVTEKGKYVELRCDPISGHTALYWYRQSLGQGPEFLIYFQGTGAADDSGLPNDRFFAVRPEGSVSTLKIQRTERGDSAVYLCASSLFSYAQFFGPGTRLTVL.

Within the sample, this clonotype is medium-sized. The rearrangement links TRBV10-3 to TRBJ1-5, with a possible D match to TRBD1 (5 bases). Germline V lookup: CDR1 ENHRY, CDR2 SYGVKD. The ends were cut back, 6 bases at V and 0 bases at J, with 9 bases in the middle. The CDR3 runs 14 residues. The CDR3 sequence: CAISRDFSNQPQHF. The CDR3 DNA sequence: TGTGCCATCAGCAGGGACTTTAGCAATCAGCCCCAGCATTTT.

Notes on this clonotype: With a much larger clone just one base away, this may be a read error. The chain uses TRBV29-1 and TRBJ1-5; D is possibly TRBD1 (5 bases). The CDR3 covers 12 residues. From germline, CDR1 is SQVTM and CDR2 ANQGSEA. The CDR3 is CSARTASGPQQF. The CDR3 DNA reads as TGCAGCGCTCGGACGGCATCAGGGCCCCAGCAGTTT.

This clonotype is labeled medium-sized (0.01 to 0.1%). The J gene is TRBJ2-7, the V gene TRBV2; possible D gene TRBD1, 6 bases. Trimming left V 7 bases short and J 0 bases short, with 22 bases between. From germline, CDR1 is SNHLY and CDR2 FYNNEI. The CDR3 contains 17 residues. CDR3 sequence: CASIPPLGRGTSYEQYF. For the CDR3, the DNA is TGTGCCAGCATCCCCCCCCTGGGCAGGGGCACCTCCTACGAGCAGTACTTC.

By sample share, this clonotype is medium-sized. The chain couples TRBV3-1 to TRBJ2-7; 9 bases line up with TRBD2. The CDR3 is made up of 16 amino acids. Germline-derived CDR1 and CDR2 are LGHDT and YNNKEL (reference sequence). V dropped 3 bases and J dropped 1; count of bases not matched to a gene: 7. The CDR3 protein is CASSHLTSGLSYEQYF. As DNA, the CDR3 is TGTGCCAGCAGCCATTTGACTAGCGGCCTATCCTACGAGCAGTACTTC.